The following is a T cell receptor beta chain sequence with its context. Its antigen is still unknown. Selected positively for CCR7 and CD45RO-negative, naive CD8 cells excluded terminally differentiated effector memory CD45RA+ cells. The sample originates from a study of shared clonotypes between healthy human individuals. Overall study findings and caveats: Sorted-subset sequencing was shown by rarefaction to be incomplete despite large depth. In having few donors, the study represented limited genetic and exposure-history diversity.

Some clones are missing from TCRdb's copy, which holds only in-frame ones; the method was immunoSEQ multiplex PCR. Of some 2,000,000 clones listed, about 95% are singletons. V was pared by 4 bases and J by 4 bases, with 25 bases between. There are 18 residues in the CDR3. The specimen sequenced was naive CD8+ T cells sorted from blood. This chain uses TRBV23-1 with TRBJ2-5; D may be TRBD2 (5 bases). TRBV23-1 is assigned to the ORF class and has an uncertain function. The origin of this receptor is a man younger than 35 in good health. The CDR3 loop is CASSPTPGQDSVRETQYF. DNA for the CDR3: TGCGCCAGCAGTCCAACCCCCGGGCAGGACTCGGTGAGAGAGACCCAGTACTTC.